The clone carrying this TCR beta chain has just one count. Germline V gives CDR1 KGHDR, CDR2 SFDVKD. The CDR3 runs to 13 residues. Trimming cost V 4 bases and J 2 bases, with 7 bases left between them. In the original workflow: Cell counts per sample came from amplifying reference gene primers. Repertoires were generated with immunoSEQ multiplex PCR, while TCRdb's copy carries only in-frame clones and drops some. The V and J calls and clone size are taken from that table; D and trimming were inferred from the DNA. This sample has more than 120,000 clones, with approximately 81% found just once. These data originate in a study of blood T cell repertoires in COVID-19. Study summary: Some COVID-19 samples were acute and others convalescent; all came from the United States, Italy and Spain. Sample material is recorded as cDNA or gDNA derived from T cells, B-cell-depleted T cells, or PBMCs.

The TCR was taken from a human donor with acute or convalescent COVID-19. The donor label of this sample is uncertain. The genes are TRBV24-1 and TRBJ2-5; D remains unclear. Material: peripheral blood. The CDR3 reads CATSDQAQETQYF. As DNA, the CDR3 is TGTGCCACCAGTGACCAGGCTCAAGAGACCCAGTACTTC.